This T cell receptor (beta chain) was obtained from a study of blood T cell repertoires in COVID-19. At the level of the study: PBMCs, B-cell-depleted T cells, or T cells were the source of the cDNA or gDNA that made up the material.

Source study methods: Nucleated cell counts were estimated from reference gene primer amplification. Clones were read by immunoSEQ multiplex PCR, and TCRdb kept only the in-frame ones, dropping some. For V, J and clone size, that table is used; D and trimming come from the DNA. The sample yields approximately 330,000 clones, approximately 86% seen once. Trimming took off 1 base at V and 1 base at J, with 17 bases between the two ends. In germline, CDR1 is SGHVS, CDR2 FQNEAQ. The CDR3 covers 18 residues. Participants came from roughly 24 US areas, aged roughly 18 to 89 years. Donors were grouped by their self-reported clinical history.

The chain carries TRBV7-8 and TRBJ1-5; D unclear. This TCR was sampled from a woman between 40 and 50 years old with acute COVID-19. The sequenced sample was PBMCs or T cells enriched from blood (not recorded which). Written as DNA, the CDR3 is TGTGCCAGCAGCTTAGAAGACTTCTTGGTTGGGAGCAATCAGCCCCAGCATTTT. Its translation: CASSLEDFLVGSNQPQHF.